Here is one T cell receptor (beta chain) with its context. This clonotype has a count of ten or more. The specificity of this receptor is unknown. Base qualities are not at hand, and no much larger clone is one base apart. Per the germline V gene, SGDLS is the CDR1 and YYNGEE is the CDR2. Including cysteine and phenylalanine, the CDR3 has 18 amino acids. Here the CDR3 DNA is all that survives: 54 bases in frame from base 1. V loses 2 bases, J loses 0 bases, and the germline ends lie 18 bases apart. The TCR beta CDR3 regions were amplified from the RNA transcripts. A first-round RT-PCR of the TCR CDR3 used the HTBI primer set with the Qiagen OneStep RT-PCR kit. A second multiplex PCR round built the libraries, followed by size selection and purification. Libraries were sequenced paired-end with 100 bp reads on an Illumina HiSeq2000. From the authors' description of their analysis: SOAPnuke was used to process the raw data, throwing out any read that contained adapters or uncalled bases, had a mean Phred below 15, or lacked an exact constant-primer or identifier match. COPE v1.2.5 was used to merge high-quality paired reads, and clonotypes were defined as unique nucleotide sequences. Clonotypes were aligned to IMGT TRBV, TRBD and TRBJ reference segments using MiTCR v1.1. Only V-J combinations with frequency above 0.0001, covering 99% to 99.2% of repertoires, were analysed. A TCS score was defined as the ratio between F50 (clonal expansion) and ExV (chaos), using BLOSUM62-based TCRdist between CDR3 peptides within each V-J. Welch's t-statistics and random forest reduced roughly 500 V-J features to 13, which were used in a naive Bayes classifier (R e1071). The Morisita-Horn index was used to measure how similar the thyroid and blood repertoires were. The raw public data were reprocessed by TCRdb itself: fastp quality trimming at Q25, MiXCR clonotype calling, in-frame beta chains only. All rows with the same CDR3 protein become a single entry with the most common DNA and genes. The V and J calls shown here were made by TCRdb, not taken from the authors' results. Within this sample are 600,000 to 700,000 distinct CDR3 sequences, with roughly 14% of them counted one time only. The ten largest clonotypes hold about 4.5% of the sample.

The data derive from a study of T cells in Graves' hyperthyroidism and ophthalmopathy (dated by TCRdb to the late 2010s). In terms of the full investigation: Peripheral blood was collected at initial diagnosis, before any treatment. A discovery cohort of 95 to 100 patients, about 43 with Graves' ophthalmopathy and 57 with stable Graves' hyperthyroidism, was used to find distinguishing TCR V-J signatures. Following sampling, methimazole starting at 30 mg daily was given to hyperthyroidism patients, and high-dose intravenous methylprednisolone was given to ophthalmopathy patients. The 95 to 100 discovery patients were randomly divided into training and test sets at a 7:3 ratio. TCR Vbeta CDR3 sequencing of 140 or so peripheral blood samples (43 ophthalmopathy, roughly 72 hyperthyroidism and roughly 17 progressor patients) is reported in the paper. An independent validation cohort of under 20 hyperthyroidism patients and approximately 17 patients who later progressed to ophthalmopathy tested prospective prediction of ophthalmopathy. Thyroid tissue and blood T-cell repertoires from more than 5 Graves' hyperthyroidism patients were also compared in the study. The research as a whole found: No statistical method was used to fix the sample size in advance, and group allocation was not hidden from the investigators. Most expanded thyroid clonotypes (frequency above 0.001) were also found in blood, which suggests that blood repertoires may mirror thyroid immune responses. A 13 V-J signature model separated ophthalmopathy from stable hyperthyroidism, with 87.88% sensitivity and about 81% specificity in cross-validation and 80%/75% in testing. In validation, the model predicted progression to ophthalmopathy with roughly 70% sensitivity and approximately 74% specificity, a median of 6.5 months before onset.

Ophthalmopathy patients had moderately to severely active disease, Clinical Activity Score of at least 3, NOSPECS grade of at least 4, and duration under 3 months. The study excluded patients with uncontrolled infections, other autoimmune diseases, pregnancy or lactation. Diagnoses were established on the basis of clinical symptoms, serum thyroxine and TRAb, thyroid ultrasound, and orbital computed tomography. Ficoll-Paque density gradient centrifugation was used to isolate PBMCs from 8 to 10 ml of fresh peripheral blood. Total RNA was extracted with Trizol reagent, and quality was checked on an Agilent 2100 Bioanalyzer.

The chain is assembled from TRBV9 and TRBJ1-5; a confident D gene designation cannot be given. This receptor was identified in a woman aged 40 to 50 with Graves' ophthalmopathy. Source material: blood. The bases are TGTGCCAGCAGCGTCCCTGGAACGGCAATGGGTAGCAATCAGCCCCAGCATTTT. It encodes CASSVPGTAMGSNQPQHF. The entire variable domain, with the stretches around the CDR3 drawn from the reference TRBV9 and TRBJ1-5 proteins, is DSGVTQTPKHLITATGQRVTLRCSPRSGDLSVYWYQQSLDQGLQFLIQYYNGEERAKGNILERFSAQQFPDLHSELNLSSLELGDSALYFCASSVPGTAMGSNQPQHFGDGTRLSIL.